The 6 T cell receptor beta chains in this list originate from one sample, sequenced in a study of shared clonotypes between healthy human individuals. TCRdb keeps only in-frame clones here, not all; method: immunoSEQ multiplex PCR. This table holds 850,000 to 1,200,000 clones, about 74% found once. The sequenced sample consisted of memory CD4+ T cells sorted from blood. Subset of the sample: CD45RA-negative fraction. These receptors all stem from a man between 18 and 35 years old in good health.

This chain links TRBV2 with TRBJ2-3; D is ambiguous. V was trimmed by 6 bases and J by 3 bases, leaving 7 bases between them. The CDR3 has 12 residues. Looked up from germline, CDR1 is SNHLY and CDR2 is FYNNEI. CDR3 sequence reads: CASRAPTDTQYF. CDR3 sequence (DNA): TGTGCCAGCAGGGCTCCGACAGATACGCAGTATTTT.

The genes are TRBV5-1 and TRBJ2-1; D may be TRBD1 (5 bases). Germline-derived CDR1 and CDR2 are SGHRS and YFSETQ. V was trimmed by 5 bases and J by 0 bases, leaving 9 bases between them. This CDR3 is built from 14 residues. The CDR3 reads CASSFDSSYNEQFF. CDR3 DNA: TGCGCCAGCAGTTTCGACAGCTCCTACAATGAGCAGTTCTTC.

This clone showed up just a few times. The J gene is TRBJ1-2, the V gene TRBV5-1; D is possibly TRBD1 (6 bases). Trimming shortened V by 4 bases and J by 6 bases, and 10 bases separated the two germline ends. This CDR3 is built from 12 residues. CDR1 and CDR2 from the germline V gene are SGHRS and YFSETQ. CDR3 DNA sequence: TGCGCCAGCAGCCTGAGACAGGATGGCTACACCTTC. The encoded protein is CASSLRQDGYTF.

The rearrangement joins TRBV19 to TRBJ1-6, with D perhaps TRBD1 (5 bases). CDR1 and CDR2 (germline): LNHDA, SQIVND (reference sequence). Trimming shortened V by 9 bases and J by 6 bases, and 18 bases separated the two germline ends. This CDR3 has 15 amino acids. This chain's CDR3 is CARDTGEGFNSPLHF. CDR3 in DNA: TGTGCCAGGGATACGGGGGAAGGGTTTAATTCACCCCTCCACTTT.

This clone was seen only a few times. The junction differs from germline at one of its ends, possibly a read error. The J gene is TRBJ1-4, the V gene TRBV19; 7 nucleotides agree with TRBD1. The CDR3 extends over 15 amino acids. In germline, CDR1 is LNHDA, CDR2 SQIVND (reference sequence). CDR3 loop: CASSPSGTAGMRALF. In DNA form, the CDR3 reads TGTGCCAGTAGCCCGAGCGGGACAGCCGGAATGAGGGCACTCTTT. The entire variable domain, with the rest obtained from reference TRBV19 and TRBJ1-4, is as follows: DGGITQSPKYLFRKEGQNVTLSCEQNLNHDAMYWYRQDPGQGLRLIYYSQIVNDFQKGDIAEGYSVSREKKESFPLTVTSAQKNPTAFYLCASSPSGTAGMRALFGSGTQLSVL.

The rearrangement uses TRBV7-2 and TRBJ1-3; a weak D match, TRBD1 (5 bases). Germline CDR1 SGHTA, CDR2 FQGNSA. Trimming took off 0 bases at V and 3 bases at J, with 15 bases between the two ends. CDR3 length: 17 amino acids. In DNA form, the CDR3 reads TGTGCCAGCAGCTTAGCAGGGGCCAGTGTTTATGGAAACACCATATATTTT. It yields the protein CASSLAGASVYGNTIYF.